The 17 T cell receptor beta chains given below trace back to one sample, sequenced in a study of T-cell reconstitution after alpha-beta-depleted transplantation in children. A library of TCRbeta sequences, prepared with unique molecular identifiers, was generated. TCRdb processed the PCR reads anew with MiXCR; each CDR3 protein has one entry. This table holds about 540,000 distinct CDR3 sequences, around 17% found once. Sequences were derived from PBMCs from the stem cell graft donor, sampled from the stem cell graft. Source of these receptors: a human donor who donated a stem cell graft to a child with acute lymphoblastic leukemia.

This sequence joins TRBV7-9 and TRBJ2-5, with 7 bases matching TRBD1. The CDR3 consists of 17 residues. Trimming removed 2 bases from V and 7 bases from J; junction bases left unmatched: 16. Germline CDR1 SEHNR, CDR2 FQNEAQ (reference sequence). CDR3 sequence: CASSLRPPVEAGGTQYF. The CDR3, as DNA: TGTGCCAGCAGCTTAAGGCCCCCCGTCGAGGCAGGGGGGACCCAGTACTTC.

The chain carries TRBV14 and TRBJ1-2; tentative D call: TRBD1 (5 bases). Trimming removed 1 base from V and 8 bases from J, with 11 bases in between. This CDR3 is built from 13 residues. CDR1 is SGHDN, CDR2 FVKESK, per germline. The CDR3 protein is CASSQAGLSGYTF. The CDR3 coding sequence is TGTGCCAGCAGCCAAGCAGGGCTGAGCGGCTACACCTTC.

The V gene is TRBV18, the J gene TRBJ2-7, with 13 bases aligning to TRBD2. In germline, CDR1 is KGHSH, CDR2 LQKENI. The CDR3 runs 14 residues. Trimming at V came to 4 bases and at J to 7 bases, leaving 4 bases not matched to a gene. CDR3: CASSHGTSGEEQYF. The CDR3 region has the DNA TGTGCCAGCTCACACGGGACTAGCGGGGAGGAGCAGTACTTC. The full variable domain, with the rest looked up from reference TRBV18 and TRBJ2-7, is NAGVMQNPRHLVRRRGQEARLRCSPMKGHSHVYWYRQLPEEGLKFMVYLQKENIIDESGMPKERFSAEFPKEGPSILRIQQVVRGDSAAYFCASSHGTSGEEQYFGPGTRLTVT.

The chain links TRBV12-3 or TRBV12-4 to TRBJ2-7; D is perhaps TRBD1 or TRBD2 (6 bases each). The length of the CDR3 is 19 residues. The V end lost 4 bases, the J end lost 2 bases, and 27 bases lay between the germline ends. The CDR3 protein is CASSWVGVMGRGDPYEQYF. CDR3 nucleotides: TGTGCCAGCAGTTGGGTAGGGGTAATGGGTAGGGGGGACCCCTACGAGCAGTACTTC.

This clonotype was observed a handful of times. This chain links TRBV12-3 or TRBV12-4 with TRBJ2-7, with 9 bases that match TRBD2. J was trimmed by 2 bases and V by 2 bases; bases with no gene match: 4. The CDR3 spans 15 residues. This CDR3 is CASSLQAGGPYEQYF. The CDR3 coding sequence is TGTGCCAGCAGTTTACAAGCGGGAGGACCCTACGAGCAGTACTTC.

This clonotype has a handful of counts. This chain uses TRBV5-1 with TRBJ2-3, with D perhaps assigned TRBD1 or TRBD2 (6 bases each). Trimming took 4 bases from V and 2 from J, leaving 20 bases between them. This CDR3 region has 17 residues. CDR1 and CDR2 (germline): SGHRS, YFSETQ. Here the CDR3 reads CASSRRGTRAATDTQYF. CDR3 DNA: TGCGCCAGCAGCCGCCGGGGGACAAGAGCCGCCACAGATACGCAGTATTTT.

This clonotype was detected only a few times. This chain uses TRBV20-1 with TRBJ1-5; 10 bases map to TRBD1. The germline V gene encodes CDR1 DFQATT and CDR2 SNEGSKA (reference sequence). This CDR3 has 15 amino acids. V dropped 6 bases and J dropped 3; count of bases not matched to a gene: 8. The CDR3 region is CSAPGTGVFNQPQHF. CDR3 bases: TGCAGTGCCCCTGGGACAGGGGTTTTCAATCAGCCCCAGCATTTT.

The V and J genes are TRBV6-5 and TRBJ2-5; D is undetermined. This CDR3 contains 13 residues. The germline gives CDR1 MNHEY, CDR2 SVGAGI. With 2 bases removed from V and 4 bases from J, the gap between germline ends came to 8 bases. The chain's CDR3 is CASSYGWRETQYF. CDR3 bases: TGTGCCAGCAGTTACGGGTGGAGAGAGACCCAGTACTTC.

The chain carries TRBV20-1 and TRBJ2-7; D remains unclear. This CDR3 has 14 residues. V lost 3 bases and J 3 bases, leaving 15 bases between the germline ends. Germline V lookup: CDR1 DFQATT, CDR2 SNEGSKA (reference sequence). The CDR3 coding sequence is TGCAGTGCTAGGCATCCAGGCCGGCTCTACGAGCAGTACTTC. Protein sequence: CSARHPGRLYEQYF.

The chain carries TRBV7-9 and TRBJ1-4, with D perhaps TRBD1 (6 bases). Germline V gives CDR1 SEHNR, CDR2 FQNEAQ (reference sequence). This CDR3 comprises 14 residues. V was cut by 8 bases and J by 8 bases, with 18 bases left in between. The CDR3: CASSRDTEREKLFF. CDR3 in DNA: TGTGCCAGCTCCCGGGACACCGAGAGGGAAAAACTGTTTTTT.

CDR3 nucleotide sequence: TGTGCCAGCTCCGGCCAGACAGGGGTGAACACTGAAGCTTTCTTT. Protein sequence: CASSGQTGVNTEAFF. The V and J genes are TRBV27 and TRBJ1-1; 8 bases agree with TRBD1. The ends lost 8 bases at V and 0 bases at J; junction bases unmatched: 8. Germline CDR1 reads MNHEY; CDR2 reads SMNVEV (reference sequence). This CDR3 region has 15 residues.

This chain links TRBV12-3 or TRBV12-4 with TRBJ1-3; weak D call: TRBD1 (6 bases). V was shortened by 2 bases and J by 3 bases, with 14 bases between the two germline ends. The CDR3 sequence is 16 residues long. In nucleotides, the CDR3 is TGTGCCAGCAGTTTAACAGGGAGTTCGTTTGGAAACACCATATATTTT. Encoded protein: CASSLTGSSFGNTIYF.

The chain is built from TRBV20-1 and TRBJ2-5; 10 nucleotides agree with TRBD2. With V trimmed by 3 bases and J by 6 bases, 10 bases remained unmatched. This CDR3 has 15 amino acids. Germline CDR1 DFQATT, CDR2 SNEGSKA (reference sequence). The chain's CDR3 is CSASASLAGDKTQYF. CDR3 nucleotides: TGCAGTGCTAGTGCGAGTCTAGCGGGAGATAAGACCCAGTACTTC.

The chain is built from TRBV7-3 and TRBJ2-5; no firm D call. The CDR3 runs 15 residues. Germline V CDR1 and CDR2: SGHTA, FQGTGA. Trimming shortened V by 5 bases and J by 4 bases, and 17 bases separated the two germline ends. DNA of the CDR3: TGTGCCAGCAGCCTCTCGTTGGTTCCAGGAGAGACCCAGTACTTC. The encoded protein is CASSLSLVPGETQYF.

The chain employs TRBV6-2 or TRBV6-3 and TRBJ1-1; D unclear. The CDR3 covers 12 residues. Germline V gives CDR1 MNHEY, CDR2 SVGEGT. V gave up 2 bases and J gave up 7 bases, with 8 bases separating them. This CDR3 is CASSYPEREAFF. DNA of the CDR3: TGTGCCAGCAGTTACCCCGAACGTGAAGCTTTCTTT.

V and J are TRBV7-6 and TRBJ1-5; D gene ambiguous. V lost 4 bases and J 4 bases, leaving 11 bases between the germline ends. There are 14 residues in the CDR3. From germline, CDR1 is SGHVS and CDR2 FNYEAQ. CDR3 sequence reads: CASSSPGDNQPQHF. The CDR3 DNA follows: TGTGCCAGCAGCTCCCCTGGAGATAATCAGCCCCAGCATTTT. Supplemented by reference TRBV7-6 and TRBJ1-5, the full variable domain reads GAGVSQSPRYKVTKRGQDVALRCDPISGHVSLYWYRQALGQGPEFLTYFNYEAQQDKSGLPNDRFSAERPEGSISTLTIQRTEQRDSAMYRCASSSPGDNQPQHFGDGTRLSIL.

The CDR3 protein is CASSLERQGLTPQETQYF. CDR3 nucleotide sequence: TGTGCCAGCAGCTTAGAACGACAGGGGCTCACCCCGCAAGAGACCCAGTACTTC. This rearrangement joins TRBV11-1 to TRBJ2-5; 8 bases agree with TRBD1. The germline gives CDR1 SGHAT, CDR2 FQDESV (reference sequence). This CDR3 spans 18 amino acids. J was trimmed by 2 bases and V by 1 base; bases with no gene match: 12.